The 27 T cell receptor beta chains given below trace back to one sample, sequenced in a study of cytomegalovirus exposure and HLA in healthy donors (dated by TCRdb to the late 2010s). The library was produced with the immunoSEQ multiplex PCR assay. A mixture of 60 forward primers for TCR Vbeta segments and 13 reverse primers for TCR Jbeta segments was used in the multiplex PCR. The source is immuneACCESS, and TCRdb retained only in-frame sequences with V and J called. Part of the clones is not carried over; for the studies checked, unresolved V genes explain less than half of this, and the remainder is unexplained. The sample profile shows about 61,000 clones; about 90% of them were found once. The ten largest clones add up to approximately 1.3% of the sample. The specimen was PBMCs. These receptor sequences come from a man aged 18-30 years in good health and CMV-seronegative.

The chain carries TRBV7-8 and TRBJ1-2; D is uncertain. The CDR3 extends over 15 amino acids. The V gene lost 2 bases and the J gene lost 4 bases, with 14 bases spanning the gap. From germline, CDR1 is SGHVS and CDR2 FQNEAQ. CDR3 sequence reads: CASSLSFRSLYGYTF. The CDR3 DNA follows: TGTGCCAGCAGCTTATCCTTCCGGAGCCTCTATGGCTACACCTTC. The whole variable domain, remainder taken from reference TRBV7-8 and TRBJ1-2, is GAGVSQSPRYKVAKRGQDVALRCDPISGHVSLFWYQQALGQGPEFLTYFQNEAQLDKSGLPSDRFFAERPEGSVSTLKIQRTQQEDSAVYLCASSLSFRSLYGYTFGSGTRLTVV.

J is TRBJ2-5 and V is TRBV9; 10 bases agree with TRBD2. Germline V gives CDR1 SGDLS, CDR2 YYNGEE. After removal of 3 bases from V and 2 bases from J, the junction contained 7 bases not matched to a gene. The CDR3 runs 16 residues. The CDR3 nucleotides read TGTGCCAGCAGCGAGCTAGCGGGGGTGGATCAAGAGACCCAGTACTTC. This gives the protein CASSELAGVDQETQYF.

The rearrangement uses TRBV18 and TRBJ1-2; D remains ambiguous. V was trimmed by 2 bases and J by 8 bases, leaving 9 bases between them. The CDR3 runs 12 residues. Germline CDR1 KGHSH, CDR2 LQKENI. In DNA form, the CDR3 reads TGTGCCAGCTCACCAGGTCAGAAAGGCTACACCTTC. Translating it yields CASSPGQKGYTF.

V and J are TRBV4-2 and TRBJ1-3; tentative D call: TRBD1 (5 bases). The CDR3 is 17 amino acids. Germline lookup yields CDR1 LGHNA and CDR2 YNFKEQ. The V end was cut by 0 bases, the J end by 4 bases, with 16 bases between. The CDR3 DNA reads TGTGCCAGCAGCCAAGATGTCATACAGGATTTGGGAAACACCATATATTTT. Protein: CASSQDVIQDLGNTIYF.

The CDR3, as DNA: TGTGCCAGCAGTTACACGACAGGGCCGGTTAACTATGGCTACACCTTC. Translating it yields CASSYTTGPVNYGYTF. This chain links TRBV6-5 with TRBJ1-2; 7 bases are a match to TRBD1. V lost 2 bases and J lost 1; bases outside the gene matches: 7. The CDR3 covers 16 residues. Germline V gene data show CDR1 as MNHEY and CDR2 as SVGAGI.

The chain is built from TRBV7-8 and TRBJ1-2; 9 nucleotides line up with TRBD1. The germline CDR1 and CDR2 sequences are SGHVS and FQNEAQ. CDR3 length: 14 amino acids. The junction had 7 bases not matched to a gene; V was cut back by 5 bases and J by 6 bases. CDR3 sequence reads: CASSTTGGADGYTF. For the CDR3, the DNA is TGTGCCAGCAGCACTACAGGGGGCGCCGATGGCTACACCTTC.

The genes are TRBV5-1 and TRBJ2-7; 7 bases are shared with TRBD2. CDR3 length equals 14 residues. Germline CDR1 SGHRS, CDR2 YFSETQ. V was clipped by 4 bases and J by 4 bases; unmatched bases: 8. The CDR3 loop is CASSPRAGLYEQYF. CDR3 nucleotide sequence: TGCGCCAGCAGCCCCCGAGCGGGGCTTTACGAGCAGTACTTC. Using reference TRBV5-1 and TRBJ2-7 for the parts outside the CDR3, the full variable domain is KAGVTQTPRYLIKTRGQQVTLSCSPISGHRSVSWYQQTPGQGLQFLFEYFSETQRNKGNFPGRFSGRQFSNSRSEMNVSTLELGDSALYLCASSPRAGLYEQYFGPGTRLTVT.

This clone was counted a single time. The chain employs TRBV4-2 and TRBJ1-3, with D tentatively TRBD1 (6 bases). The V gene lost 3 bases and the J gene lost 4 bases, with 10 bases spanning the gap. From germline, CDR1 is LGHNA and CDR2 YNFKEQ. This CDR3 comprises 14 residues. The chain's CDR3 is CASSQGALGNTIYF. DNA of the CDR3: TGTGCCAGCAGCCAGGGGGCGCTGGGAAACACCATATATTTT.

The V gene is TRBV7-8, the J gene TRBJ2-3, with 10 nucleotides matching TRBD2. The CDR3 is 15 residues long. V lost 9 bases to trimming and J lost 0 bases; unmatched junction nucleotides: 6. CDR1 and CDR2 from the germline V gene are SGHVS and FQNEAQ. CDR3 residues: CASLNSGGSTDTQYF. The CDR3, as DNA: TGTGCCAGTTTAAATAGCGGGGGGAGCACAGATACGCAGTATTTT. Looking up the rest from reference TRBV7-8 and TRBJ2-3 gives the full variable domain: GAGVSQSPRYKVAKRGQDVALRCDPISGHVSLFWYQQALGQGPEFLTYFQNEAQLDKSGLPSDRFFAERPEGSVSTLKIQRTQQEDSAVYLCASLNSGGSTDTQYFGPGTRLTVL.

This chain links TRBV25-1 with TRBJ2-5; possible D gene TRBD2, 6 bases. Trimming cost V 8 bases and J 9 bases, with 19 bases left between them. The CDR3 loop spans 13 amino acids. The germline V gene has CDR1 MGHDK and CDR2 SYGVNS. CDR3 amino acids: CASGGAPEPAQYF. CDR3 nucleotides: TGTGCCAGCGGAGGGGCGCCGGAACCTGCCCAGTACTTC.

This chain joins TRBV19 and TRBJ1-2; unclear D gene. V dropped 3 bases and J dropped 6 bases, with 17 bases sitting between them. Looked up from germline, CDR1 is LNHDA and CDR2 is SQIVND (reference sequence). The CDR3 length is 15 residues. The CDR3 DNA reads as TGTGCCAGTAGTATGTGGAGGGAGCGGGCGGATGGCTACACCTTC. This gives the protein CASSMWRERADGYTF.

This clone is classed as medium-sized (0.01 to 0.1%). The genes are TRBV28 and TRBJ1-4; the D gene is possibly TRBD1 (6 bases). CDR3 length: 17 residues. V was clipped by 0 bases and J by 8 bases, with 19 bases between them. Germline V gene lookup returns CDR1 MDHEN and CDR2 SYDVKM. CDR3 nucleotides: TGTGCCAGCAGTTTATGGGGAGGGGGGAAGGGAAGGGAAAAACTGTTTTTT. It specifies CASSLWGGGKGREKLFF.

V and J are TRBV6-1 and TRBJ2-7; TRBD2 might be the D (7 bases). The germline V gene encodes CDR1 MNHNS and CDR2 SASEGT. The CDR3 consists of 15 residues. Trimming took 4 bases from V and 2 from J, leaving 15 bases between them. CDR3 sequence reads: CASSGGDGGPYEQYF. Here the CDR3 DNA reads TGTGCCAGCAGTGGAGGTGACGGGGGGCCCTACGAGCAGTACTTC.

Written as DNA, the CDR3 is TGTGCCAGCAGGTTCGACAGGGACGACGACACTGAAGCTTTCTTT. Amino acid sequence: CASRFDRDDDTEAFF. The chain couples TRBV28 to TRBJ1-1, with 7 bases fitting TRBD1. Germline V gives CDR1 MDHEN, CDR2 SYDVKM. Trimming removed 6 bases from V and 3 bases from J; junction bases left unmatched: 10. The CDR3 extends over 15 amino acids. Based on the CDR3 plus reference TRBV28 and TRBJ1-1, the full variable domain is DVKVTQSSRYLVKRTGEKVFLECVQDMDHENMFWYRQDPGLGLRLIYFSYDVKMKEKGDIPEGYSVSREKKERFSLILESASTNQTSMYLCASRFDRDDDTEAFFGQGTRLTVV.

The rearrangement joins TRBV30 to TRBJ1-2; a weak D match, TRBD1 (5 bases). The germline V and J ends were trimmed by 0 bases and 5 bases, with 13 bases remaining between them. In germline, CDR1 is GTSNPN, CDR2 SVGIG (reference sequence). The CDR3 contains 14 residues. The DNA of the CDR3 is TGTGCCTGGAGTGTAACGGGTGGGGGGTATGGCTACACCTTC. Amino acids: CAWSVTGGGYGYTF.

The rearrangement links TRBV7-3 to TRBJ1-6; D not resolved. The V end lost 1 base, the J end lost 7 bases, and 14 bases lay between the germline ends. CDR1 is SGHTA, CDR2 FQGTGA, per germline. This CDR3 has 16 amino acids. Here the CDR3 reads CASSLNGRVGNSPLHF. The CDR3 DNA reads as TGTGCCAGCAGCTTAAACGGGAGGGTGGGGAATTCACCCCTCCACTTT.

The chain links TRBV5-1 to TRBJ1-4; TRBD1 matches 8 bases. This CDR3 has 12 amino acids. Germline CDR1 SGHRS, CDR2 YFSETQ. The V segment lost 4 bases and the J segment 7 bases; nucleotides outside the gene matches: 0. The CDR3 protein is CASSDRGEKLFF. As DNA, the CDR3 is TGCGCCAGCAGCGACAGGGGTGAAAAACTGTTTTTT.

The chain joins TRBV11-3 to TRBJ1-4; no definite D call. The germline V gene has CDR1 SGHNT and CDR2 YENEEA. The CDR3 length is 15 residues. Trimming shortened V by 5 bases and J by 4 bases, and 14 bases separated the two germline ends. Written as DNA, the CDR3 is TGTGCCAGCAGCCCTAGCCGGGAGCTTAATGAAAAACTGTTTTTT. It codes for CASSPSRELNEKLFF.

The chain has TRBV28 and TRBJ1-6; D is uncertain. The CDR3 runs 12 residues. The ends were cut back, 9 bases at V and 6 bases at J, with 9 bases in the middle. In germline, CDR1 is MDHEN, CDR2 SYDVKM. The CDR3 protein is CARRGGNSPLHF. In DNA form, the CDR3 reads TGTGCCAGACGGGGAGGTAATTCACCCCTCCACTTT.

This CDR3 is CASSPAGQFEQYF. Here the CDR3 DNA reads TGTGCCAGCTCACCGGCAGGCCAGTTCGAGCAGTACTTC. The V and J genes are TRBV18 and TRBJ2-7, with no clear D. The CDR3 has 13 residues. CDR1 KGHSH and CDR2 LQKENI come from the germline V gene. Between the trimmed V and J ends, which lost 3 bases and 6 bases, there was a span of 12 bases.

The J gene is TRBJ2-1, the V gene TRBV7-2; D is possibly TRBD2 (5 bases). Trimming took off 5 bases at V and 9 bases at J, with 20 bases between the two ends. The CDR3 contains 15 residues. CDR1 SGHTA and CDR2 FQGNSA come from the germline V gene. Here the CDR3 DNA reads TGTGCCAGCAGCCCCGGGATAGTGAGCAAGGGTGAGCAGTTCTTC. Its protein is CASSPGIVSKGEQFF.

The CDR3 coding sequence is TGTGCCAGCAGCCAAGACATAGGTAATGGCTACACCTTC. This codes for CASSQDIGNGYTF. The chain has TRBV5-6 and TRBJ1-2; D ambiguous. The ends were cut back, 4 bases at V and 6 bases at J, with 13 bases in the middle. Germline CDR1 SGHDT, CDR2 YYEEEE. The CDR3 has 13 residues.

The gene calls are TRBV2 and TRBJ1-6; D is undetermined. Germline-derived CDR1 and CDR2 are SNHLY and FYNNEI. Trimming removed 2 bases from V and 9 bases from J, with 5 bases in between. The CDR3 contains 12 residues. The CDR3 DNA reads TGTGCCAGCAGTGAAACGAGTTCACCCCTCCACTTT. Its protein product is CASSETSSPLHF.

Here the CDR3 reads CASSLSRRGTDTQYF. Written as DNA, the CDR3 is TGTGCCAGCAGCTTATCGAGGCGGGGCACAGATACGCAGTATTTT. This chain connects TRBV7-9 to TRBJ2-3; perhaps TRBD2 as D (5 bases). The CDR3 is made up of 15 amino acids. CDR1 SEHNR and CDR2 FQNEAQ come from the germline V gene (reference sequence). V gave up 2 bases and J gave up 1 base, with 10 bases separating them.

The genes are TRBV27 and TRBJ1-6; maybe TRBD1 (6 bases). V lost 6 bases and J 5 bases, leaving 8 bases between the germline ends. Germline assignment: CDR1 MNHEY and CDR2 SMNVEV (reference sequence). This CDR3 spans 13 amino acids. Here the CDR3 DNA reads TGTGCCAGCAGATCAGGGGATAATTCACCCCTCCACTTT. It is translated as CASRSGDNSPLHF.

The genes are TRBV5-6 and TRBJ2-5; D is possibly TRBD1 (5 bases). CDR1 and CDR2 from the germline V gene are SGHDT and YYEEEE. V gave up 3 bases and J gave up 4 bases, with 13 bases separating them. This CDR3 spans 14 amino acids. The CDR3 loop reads CASSYQGSAETQYF. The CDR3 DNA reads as TGTGCCAGCAGCTATCAGGGAAGTGCAGAGACCCAGTACTTC. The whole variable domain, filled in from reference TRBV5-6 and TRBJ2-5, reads DAGVTQSPTHLIKTRGQQVTLRCSPKSGHDTVSWYQQALGQGPQFIFQYYEEEERQRGNFPDRFSGHQFPNYSSELNVNALLLGDSALYLCASSYQGSAETQYFGPGTRLLVL.

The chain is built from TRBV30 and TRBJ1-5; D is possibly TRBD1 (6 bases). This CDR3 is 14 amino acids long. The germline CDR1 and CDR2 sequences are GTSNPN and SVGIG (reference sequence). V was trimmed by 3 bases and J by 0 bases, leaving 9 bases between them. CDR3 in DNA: TGTGCCTGGAGCCGACAGGCTAGCAATCAGCCCCAGCATTTT. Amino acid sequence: CAWSRQASNQPQHF.